A single count supports the clone carrying this TCR beta chain. These data originate in a study of blood T cell repertoires in COVID-19. About the study: Samples taken during acute and convalescent COVID-19 were collected in the United States, Italy and Spain.

Per the study methods: Amplifying reference gene primers gave estimates of nucleated cell counts. Sequencing used immunoSEQ multiplex PCR; TCRdb keeps in-frame clones, though not all of them. The V and J calls and the clone size are those of that table, but D and trimming were determined from the DNA. This table has 200,000 to 250,000 clones, 75% to 90% appearing once. The CDR3 consists of 14 residues. Germline loops: CDR1 SEHNR, CDR2 FQNEAQ (reference sequence). J was trimmed by 5 bases and V by 1 base; bases with no gene match: 4. Sequencing input: PBMCs or T cells enriched from blood (not recorded which). The genes are TRBV7-9 and TRBJ2-7; 8 bases fit TRBD1. The sequence was obtained from a woman aged 40 to 50 with acute COVID-19. The chain's CDR3 is CASSLGTGSNEQYF. The DNA for the CDR3 is TGTGCCAGCAGCTTAGGGACAGGGTCCAACGAGCAGTACTTC.